The 16 T cell receptor beta chains given below trace back to one sample, sequenced in a study of cytomegalovirus exposure and HLA in healthy donors. Primers included in the PCR were 60 Vbeta and 13 Jbeta primers. Profiling relied on immunoSEQ multiplex PCR, and the TCRdb table lists in-frame clones only, not all of them. Of around 99,000 clones detected, less than 80% appear once; the ten largest clones hold about 8%. Sequencing input: PBMCs. The origin of the receptors is a man between 25 and 39 years old in good health and CMV-seronegative.

The rearrangement joins TRBV7-3 to TRBJ2-1; TRBD2 aligns across 10 bases. V was pared by 2 bases and J by 5 bases, with 3 bases of the junction left unmatched. CDR1 is SGHTA and CDR2 is FQGTGA in the germline V gene. The CDR3 sequence is 15 residues long. This CDR3 is CASSLVLAGNNEQFF. The CDR3, as DNA: TGTGCCAGCAGCTTAGTACTAGCGGGGAACAATGAGCAGTTCTTC.

The chain couples TRBV11-3 to TRBJ2-5, with 7 bases lining up with TRBD1. The DNA end favors TRBJ2-7, so the J call may be wrong. This CDR3 has 15 residues. Germline V gene sequence: CDR1 SGHNT, CDR2 YENEEA. The CDR3 nucleotides read TGTGCCAGCCCCTCGGGCAGGACAGGCTCCTACGAGCAGTACTTC. This translates into CASPSGRTGSYEQYF.

The genes are TRBV7-8 and TRBJ1-5, with TRBD1 matching 9 bases. Germline CDR1 and CDR2: SGHVS and FQNEAQ. Losses at the gene ends were 4 bases for V and 4 bases for J; bases not matched to a gene: 11. The CDR3 has 17 residues. CDR3 bases: TGTGCCAGCAGCTCGGTGCCGGGACAGGGTCTGAATCAGCCCCAGCATTTT. As protein: CASSSVPGQGLNQPQHF.

This clone came up a few times. The J gene is TRBJ2-1, the V gene TRBV9; the D gene is possibly TRBD2 (6 bases). Between the trimmed V and J ends, which lost 2 bases and 3 bases, there was a span of 12 bases. Per the germline V gene, CDR1 is SGDLS and CDR2 is YYNGEE. The CDR3 spans 15 residues. The CDR3 DNA sequence: TGTGCCAGCAGCGTTTTTGGCGGGGACTACAATGAGCAGTTCTTC. Residues: CASSVFGGDYNEQFF.

The rearrangement uses TRBV11-2 and TRBJ2-7; 9 nucleotides line up with TRBD1. The germline V gene encodes CDR1 SGHAT and CDR2 FQNNGV. CDR3 length equals 14 residues. V shed 5 bases and J 7 bases; nucleotides not matched to a gene: 9. DNA for the CDR3: TGTGCCAGCAGCCCCGGACAGGGGTTTTGGGAGCAGTACTTC. Translating it yields CASSPGQGFWEQYF.

The V call is TRBV28, the J call TRBJ2-7; a weak D match, TRBD1 (8 bases). The CDR3 contains 16 residues. Deletions cut 5 bases from V and 5 bases from J, with 22 bases between. Per germline, CDR1 MDHEN and CDR2 SYDVKM. CDR3 sequence reads: CASSPQGGSGSDEQYF. The CDR3 bases are TGTGCCAGCAGTCCACAGGGGGGGTCTGGATCGGACGAGCAGTACTTC.

The chain joins TRBV30 to TRBJ1-5; perhaps TRBD1 as D (6 bases). The germline V gene has CDR1 GTSNPN and CDR2 SVGIG (reference sequence). Trimming took 3 bases from V and 0 from J, leaving 9 bases between them. This CDR3 is 14 amino acids long. The DNA for the CDR3 is TGTGCCTGGAGGGGCAGGGGTAGCAATCAGCCCCAGCATTTT. Its protein product is CAWRGRGSNQPQHF.

This chain joins TRBV7-9 and TRBJ1-1, with 7 bases identical to TRBD1. Per the germline V gene, CDR1 is SEHNR and CDR2 is FQNEAQ (reference sequence). V lost 4 bases to trimming and J lost 6 bases; unmatched junction nucleotides: 2. This CDR3 has 12 residues. DNA for the CDR3: TGTGCCAGCAGCTCTCAGGGGGCTGAAGCTTTCTTT. Its protein product is CASSSQGAEAFF.

This chain links TRBV6-1 with TRBJ2-2; 8 bases match TRBD1. The germline V gene encodes CDR1 MNHNS and CDR2 SASEGT. V lost 5 bases, J lost 0 bases, and 2 bases stayed unmatched. The CDR3 sequence is 15 residues long. The CDR3 protein is CASSSGGANTGELFF. In nucleotides, the CDR3 is TGTGCCAGCAGTTCAGGGGGCGCGAACACCGGGGAGCTGTTTTTT.

This chain uses TRBV19 with TRBJ2-1, with D possibly matching TRBD2 (5 bases). This CDR3 has 15 amino acids. V was pared by 7 bases and J by 2 bases, with 15 bases between. Germline CDR1 and CDR2: LNHDA and SQIVND (reference sequence). The CDR3 DNA reads as TGTGCCAGTAAGGTTTCGGGGTCCCCCTACAATGAGCAGTTCTTC. Translation: CASKVSGSPYNEQFF. Full variable domain (outside the CDR3, taken from reference TRBV19 and TRBJ2-1): DGGITQSPKYLFRKEGQNVTLSCEQNLNHDAMYWYRQDPGQGLRLIYYSQIVNDFQKGDIAEGYSVSREKKESFPLTVTSAQKNPTAFYLCASKVSGSPYNEQFFGPGTRLTVL.

The rearrangement links TRBV7-2 to TRBJ1-1, with TRBD1 as a possible D gene (6 bases). The V end lost 2 bases, the J end lost 4 bases, and 17 bases lay between the germline ends. The CDR3 is made up of 16 amino acids. Germline values: CDR1 SGHTA, CDR2 FQGNSA. As DNA, the CDR3 is TGTGCCAGCAGCTTATACGCCGGGGTAGGGGGCACTGAAGCTTTCTTT. It yields the protein CASSLYAGVGGTEAFF.

The chain employs TRBV15 and TRBJ1-3, with 9 bases that match TRBD1. The CDR3 consists of 16 residues. Unmatched junction bases numbered 5, after V lost 3 bases and J lost 2 bases. The germline V gene has CDR1 LNHNV and CDR2 YYDKDF (reference sequence). The CDR3 sequence: CATSSPRTGAGNTIYF. The CDR3 DNA reads TGTGCCACCAGCAGCCCTAGGACAGGGGCTGGAAACACCATATATTTT.

This chain connects TRBV10-1 to TRBJ2-2; 11 nucleotides match TRBD1. The CDR3 is 16 amino acids. Germline V lookup: CDR1 WNHNN, CDR2 SYGVQD (reference sequence). V shed 2 bases and J 5 bases; nucleotides not matched to a gene: 4. CDR3 nucleotide sequence: TGCGCCAGCAGTGAGATCGGGACAGGGGGGACCGGGGAGCTGTTTTTT. Translating gives CASSEIGTGGTGELFF.

This clone was counted once. The chain uses TRBV5-1 and TRBJ2-2, with TRBD2 matching 9 bases. J lost 2 bases, V lost 4 bases, and 12 bases had no gene match. Looked up from germline, CDR1 is SGHRS and CDR2 is YFSETQ. The CDR3 has 18 residues. CDR3 nucleotide sequence: TGCGCCAGCAGCCTGCAGATTAGCGGGAGAGTCAACACCGGGGAGCTGTTTTTT. Translation gives CASSLQISGRVNTGELFF.

The chain couples TRBV14 to TRBJ2-7, with a tentative D call TRBD1 (6 bases). The CDR3 length is 14 residues. The V and J ends lost 3 bases and 3 bases respectively, with 12 bases between them. Germline-derived CDR1 and CDR2 are SGHDN and FVKESK. This CDR3 reads CASSQYGQNYEQYF. CDR3 in DNA: TGTGCCAGCAGCCAGTACGGACAGAACTACGAGCAGTACTTC.

The chain links TRBV19 to TRBJ1-1, with D possibly matching TRBD1 (6 bases). Trimming took 5 bases from V and 0 from J, leaving 13 bases between them. This CDR3 has 15 residues. The V gene's germline CDR1 is LNHDA and CDR2 SQIVND (reference sequence). The CDR3 nucleotides read TGTGCCAGTAGTTCATCGACAGGACTGAACACTGAAGCTTTCTTT. Protein sequence: CASSSSTGLNTEAFF.